Listed here is a single TCR beta chain. This clone's antigen is unknown. No base qualities exist here, and no much larger clone lies one base off it. The data belong to a study of T cell clonotyping in hematopoietic cell transplantation (dated by TCRdb to the early 2020s). About the full investigation: Pretransplant recipient samples were obtained after cytoreduction. The study collected 130 to 150 blood samples from about 40 consecutive transplant recipients and their related donors. Patients were recruited between September 2015 and January 2017 and followed until September 2020 or death.

The sample's time point label, decoded: recipient sample about 28 days before transplant, after cytoreduction. Blood from recipients was drawn roughly 28 days before transplant, then again at days 30, 100 and 180 after transplant. Nuclei Lysis Solution was used to extract genomic DNA from fresh or cryopreserved unfractionated peripheral blood mononuclear cells. The germline V gene supplies CDR1 MNHEY and CDR2 SVGAGI. Inclusive of the bounding cysteine and phenylalanine, the CDR3 is 16 residues long. Only the CDR3 region is kept as DNA, spanning 48 bases read in frame from base 1. V is shortened by 0 bases, J by 1 base, and the region joining them spans 11 bases. Points the paper makes about the study in general: Recipient repertoires showed only a small fraction of overlap with donor repertoires, and over 95% appeared de novo at the given depth. Donor and pretransplant recipient Inverse Simpson Index values predicted broader posttransplant TCR repertoire diversity. After transplant, TCR diversity in recipients dropped, and pathologically expanded clonotypes increased progressively from day 30 to day 180. The sample size was limited, and CD4 and CD8 repertoire contributions could not be separated because cells were not sorted.

The immunoSEQ assay, a bias-controlled multiplex PCR with V- and J-specific primers, was used to amplify TCR beta CDR3 regions from genomic DNA. In a second PCR step, the CDR3 amplicons were tagged with a proprietary barcode plus Illumina adapter sequences. An Illumina MiSeq instrument was used for sequencing of the CDR3 libraries. The published analysis was carried out like this. Export and quality control were done with immunoSEQ Analyzer 3.0, while downstream analyses used R Bioconductor and Immunarch. Only productive rearrangements in the normalized downsampled data set went into calculating the repertoire metrics. In the normalized cohort, a clonotype counted as pathologically expanded if the clonotype was larger than 5 templates. Repertoire diversity was measured with the Inverse Simpson Index. To capture all clonotypes, CMV-specificity analyses were performed on the non-normalized data set. TCRdb took over this immuneACCESS table, retaining in-frame rearrangements with V and J assigned. Such tables are incomplete; in checked studies, under half of the missing clones stem from an unresolved V gene, and the remainder is unexplained. That table supplies the V and J calls and clone size; D and trimming were determined from the DNA. The sample table contains some 35,000 clones; only one count was recorded for 95% of them. Around 1.5% of the sample belongs to the ten largest clones.

The TCR sequence derives from a middle-aged man with chronic myeloid leukemia. Some clones in this sample may be carry-over from other donors' samples. The material was peripheral blood mononuclear cells, obtained before stem cell transplant. The V and J segments used are TRBV6-5 and TRBJ2-3; the D gene is perhaps TRBD1, on 6 matching bases. CDR3 protein: CASSYSPGQGTDTQYF. Here is the DNA: TGTGCCAGCAGTTACTCGCCGGGACAAGGCACAGATACGCAGTATTTT.